This entry features one TCR beta chain sequence. From germline, CDR1 is SSHAT and CDR2 FNYEAQ (reference sequence). This CDR3 spans 16 amino acids. V dropped 5 bases and J dropped 0 bases, with 14 bases sitting between them. Researchers sorted participants into cohorts using their self-reported clinical history. This entry comes from a study of blood T cell repertoires in COVID-19. In the study overall: Samples of COVID-19 (acute and convalescent) were obtained from the United States, Italy and Spain. From T cells, B-cell-depleted T cells, or PBMCs came the material, which was cDNA or gDNA.

As originally analysed: By means of reference gene primer amplification, nucleated cell counts were estimated. This table comes from immunoSEQ multiplex PCR, and its TCRdb copy is limited to in-frame clones, with some not included. V and J calls and clone size are as listed in that table; D and trimming were resolved from the DNA. This sample has 250,000 to 350,000 clones, with roughly 86% found just once. The chain is built from TRBV7-7 and TRBJ1-3; unclear D gene. This clonotype was obtained from a woman aged 18-29 years who had recovered from COVID-19. The sample consisted of PBMCs or T cells enriched from blood (not recorded which). The CDR3 sequence: CASSPLRQHSGNTIYF. CDR3 bases: TGTGCCAGCAGCCCTTTGCGACAACACTCTGGAAACACCATATATTTT. Full variable domain (missing parts from reference TRBV7-7 and TRBJ1-3): GAGVSQSPRYKVTKRGQDVTLRCDPISSHATLYWYQQALGQGPEFLTYFNYEAQPDKSGLPSDRFSAERPEGSISTLTIQRTEQRDSAMYRCASSPLRQHSGNTIYFGEGSWLTVV.